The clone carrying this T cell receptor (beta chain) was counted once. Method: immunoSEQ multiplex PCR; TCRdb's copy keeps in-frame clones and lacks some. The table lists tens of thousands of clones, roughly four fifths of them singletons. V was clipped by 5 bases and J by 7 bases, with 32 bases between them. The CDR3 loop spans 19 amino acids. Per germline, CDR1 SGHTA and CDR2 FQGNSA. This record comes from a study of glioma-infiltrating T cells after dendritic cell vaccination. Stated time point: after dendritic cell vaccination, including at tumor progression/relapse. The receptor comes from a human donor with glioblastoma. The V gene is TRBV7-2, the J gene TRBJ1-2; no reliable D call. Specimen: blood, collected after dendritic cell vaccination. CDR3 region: CASSPGGYGATGVRRGYTF. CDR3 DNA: TGTGCCAGCAGCCCAGGAGGGTATGGTGCCACCGGGGTGCGTCGTGGCTACACCTTC.